The rows below give T cell receptor beta chains drawn from one sample of a study of blood T cell repertoires in COVID-19. Sequencing was performed with immunoSEQ multiplex PCR; in TCRdb, only in-frame clones are kept and a portion is missing. This sample has around 200,000 clones, with roughly 88% found just once. Sequenced material: peripheral blood. The receptors come from a woman in her forties with COVID-19, enrolled during active disease. Each CDR3 is given with its conserved first and last residue. D genes are given only for firm matches.

D	V	length	CDR3
NA	TRBV7-9	14	CASSRSLGDQPQHF
TRBD2	TRBV7-6	14	CASSLVLAGGEQFF
NA	TRBV3-1/TRBV3-2	14	CASSQDPGWTEAFF
TRBD2	TRBV6-5	14	CANRLAGGLDEQFF
TRBD2	TRBV5-1	18	CASSLVSSGGRKDHEQYF
TRBD2	TRBV5-1	19	CASSLANTSGGAPRNEQFF
NA	TRBV29-1	11	CSVPRVDTQYF
TRBD1	TRBV19	16	CASSADREGEGNTIYF
TRBD1	TRBV19	14	CASHSGTANTEAFF
TRBD1	TRBV6-5	14	CASNLRGRQGEQYF
NA	TRBV3-1/TRBV3-2	16	CASSQDLPPGAGGYTF
TRBD1	TRBV7-2	15	CASSLESGGGEKLFF
NA	TRBV13	15	CASRPVARPANTIYF
NA	TRBV4-1	16	CASSQDPADIFYEQYF
TRBD1	TRBV6-5	13	CASSYDRGIGYTF
TRBD2	TRBV6-4	15	CASSDSSGSYNEQFF
NA	TRBV29-1	13	CSVGGLSDGELFF
NA	TRBV5-4	15	CASSLARGQNTEAFF
TRBD2	TRBV9	14	CASSVATSGSEQYF
TRBD1	TRBV6-6	13	CASSGTALEKLFF
TRBD1	TRBV2	15	CASGGQAHPNQPQHF
TRBD2	TRBV7-6	15	CASSPKPGSGGPLPF
NA	TRBV18	14	CASSPSGVNNEQFF
NA	TRBV9	14	CASSVVGSSYEQYF
NA	TRBV24-1	13	CATQGHLNYGYTF
NA	TRBV18	15	CASSPGVGANQPQHF
NA	TRBV9	14	CASSVAGVTYEQYF
TRBD2	TRBV9	18	CASGPGLAGSFGTDTQYF
TRBD2	TRBV5-8	15	CASSPGLAGRGEQYF
TRBD1	TRBV19	15	CASNSGTGGVETQYF
TRBD2	TRBV19	15	CASSMTSGSYNEQFF
NA	TRBV19	14	CASSIVSPGTEAFF
NA	TRBV12-3/TRBV12-4	13	CAISRGFLHTQYF
TRBD1	TRBV2	13	CASRDRGYYGYTF
TRBD2	TRBV10-1	16	CASRGLAGGNPYEQYF
NA	TRBV3-1/TRBV3-2	13	CASSRGASYEQYF
TRBD1	TRBV27	15	CASSFRQGAPDTQYF
TRBD1	TRBV19	14	CASRTRDSPYEQYF
NA	TRBV20-1	10	CSASVDIQYF
TRBD1	TRBV18	16	CASSPGDRGWAYEQYF
TRBD1	TRBV7-8	13	CASSGQGRETQYF
TRBD2	TRBV5-1	15	CASSSTSGRQETQYF
NA	TRBV28	15	CASSRTAILGSPLHF
NA	TRBV28	15	CASSFVTSSSYEQYF
NA	TRBV28	14	CASSRLVGRYEQYF
NA	TRBV6-4	14	CASSDSSANYGYTF
TRBD1	TRBV28	15	CASSPSRTGIQPQHF
NA	TRBV19	13	CASSIAGNQPQHF
NA	TRBV25-1	12	CASSELAAGAFF
NA	TRBV5-6	16	CASRLAPRGEQETQYF
NA	TRBV19	19	CASSTMGGQGDGAKNIQYF
TRBD1	TRBV14	16	CASSQGTGVFNQPQHF
TRBD2	TRBV5-1	15	CASRVGTSTNNEQFF
NA	TRBV3-1/TRBV3-2	15	CASSQAGVGGETQYF
NA	TRBV5-4	14	CASIMAGGINEQFF
TRBD1	TRBV10-1	15	CASSESGRGLTEAFF
NA	TRBV29-1	15	CSVAGVGDERAEAFF